This TCR beta chain was retrieved from a study of blood T cells in healthy people across ages. Primers used in a second PCR of roughly 6 to 11 cycles were a sample-barcoded 5' primer and a J-beta primer mix. TCRdb reprocessed the 5' RACE reads with MiXCR, giving one entry per CDR3 protein. The data show about 730,000 distinct CDR3 sequences, with more than 40% seen just once and 20% held by the top ten. Ten or more counts support this clonotype. The donors, healthy Caucasians from Russia, were aged roughly 6 to 90. V was shortened by 8 bases and J by 0 bases, with 12 bases between the two germline ends. The CDR3 covers 13 residues. Germline lookup yields CDR1 SQVTM and CDR2 ANQGSEA.

The sequenced sample was blood. This clonotype was sampled from a woman aged 55-70 years in good health. The V gene is TRBV29-1, the J gene TRBJ2-3; D may match TRBD1 or TRBD2 (5 bases each). This chain's CDR3 is CSPSGRSTDTQYF. DNA for the CDR3: TGCAGCCCCTCGGGGCGAAGCACAGATACGCAGTATTTT.